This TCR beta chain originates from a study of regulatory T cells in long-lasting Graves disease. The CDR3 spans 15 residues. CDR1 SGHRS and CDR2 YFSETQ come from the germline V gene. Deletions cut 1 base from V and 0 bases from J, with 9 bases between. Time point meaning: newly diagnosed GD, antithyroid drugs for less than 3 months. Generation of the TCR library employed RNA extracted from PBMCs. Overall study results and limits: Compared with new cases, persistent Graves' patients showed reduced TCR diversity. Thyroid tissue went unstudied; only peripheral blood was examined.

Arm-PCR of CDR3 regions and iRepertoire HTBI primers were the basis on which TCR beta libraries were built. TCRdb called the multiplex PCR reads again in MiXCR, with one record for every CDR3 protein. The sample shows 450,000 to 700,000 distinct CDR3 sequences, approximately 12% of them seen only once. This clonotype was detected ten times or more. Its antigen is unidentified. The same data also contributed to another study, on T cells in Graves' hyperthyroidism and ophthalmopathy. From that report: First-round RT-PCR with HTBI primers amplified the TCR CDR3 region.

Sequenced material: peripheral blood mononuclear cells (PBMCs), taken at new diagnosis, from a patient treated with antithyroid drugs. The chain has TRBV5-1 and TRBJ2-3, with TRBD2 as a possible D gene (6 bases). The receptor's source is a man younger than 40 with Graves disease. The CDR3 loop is CASSLYGTSTDTQYF. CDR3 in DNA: TGCGCCAGCAGCTTGTACGGGACTAGCACAGATACGCAGTATTTT.